One sample yielded the 22 T cell receptor beta chains listed below, sequenced in a study of OX40 agonist ivuxolimab in advanced cancers. The library was prepared using the immunoSEQ multiplex PCR assay. In its TCRdb copy, this immuneACCESS table keeps in-frame sequences only and misses some clones. Where compared with another copy, unresolved V genes explain less than half of these, and the others have no known cause. The sample records tens of thousands of clones, about 87% of which are singletons. Around half of the sample lies in the top ten. The sequences come from CD4+ or CD8+ T cells sorted from blood, collected in a trial of the OX40 agonist ivuxolimab. The source of these receptors is an adult with an advanced solid tumor such as melanoma, head and neck, liver or kidney cancer.

The chain combines TRBV7-2 with TRBJ2-5; 13 nucleotides match TRBD2. Germline V gives CDR1 SGHTA, CDR2 FQGNSA. This CDR3 comprises 15 residues. Trimming at V came to 5 bases and at J to 1 base, leaving 1 base not matched to a gene. CDR3 protein: CASSRLAGGQETQYF. The CDR3 DNA sequence: TGTGCCAGCAGCCGACTAGCGGGGGGCCAAGAGACCCAGTACTTC. The entire variable domain, with the rest obtained from reference TRBV7-2 and TRBJ2-5, is as follows: GAGVSQSPSNKVTEKGKDVELRCDPISGHTALYWYRQSLGQGLEFLIYFQGNSAPDKSGLPSDRFSAERTGGSVSTLTIQRTQQEDSAVYLCASSRLAGGQETQYFGPGTRLLVL.

The rearrangement uses TRBV30 and TRBJ2-7; D gene ambiguous. Germline CDR1 is GTSNPN and CDR2 is SVGIG (reference sequence). The V and J ends lost 0 bases and 2 bases respectively, with 8 bases between them. This CDR3 is 13 amino acids long. DNA for the CDR3: TGTGCCTGGAGTGTTACCCATGCCTACGAGCAGTACTTC. It translates to CAWSVTHAYEQYF.

The chain links TRBV5-1 to TRBJ2-5; the D gene is possibly TRBD2 (6 bases). With 1 base removed from V and 4 bases from J, the gap between germline ends came to 11 bases. Per germline, CDR1 SGHRS and CDR2 YFSETQ. CDR3 length equals 14 residues. CDR3 protein: CASSLFLGGETQYF. Written as DNA, the CDR3 is TGCGCCAGCAGCTTGTTTCTGGGGGGAGAGACCCAGTACTTC.

The chain links TRBV6-1 to TRBJ2-7; 8 bases agree with TRBD2. Trimming cost V 4 bases and J 0 bases; bases outside gene matches: 5. The CDR3 is made up of 15 amino acids. The germline gives CDR1 MNHNS, CDR2 SASEGT. The CDR3 nucleotides are TGTGCCAGCAGTGGAGACGGGACTAGCTCCTACGAGCAGTACTTC. Translated, it gives CASSGDGTSSYEQYF.

This chain links TRBV11-2 with TRBJ2-7, with TRBD1 identical over 7 bases. J was trimmed by 0 bases and V by 0 bases; bases with no gene match: 2. Germline-derived CDR1 and CDR2 are SGHAT and FQNNGV. CDR3 size: 15 residues. This CDR3 is CASSLDRDSSYEQYF. The DNA for the CDR3 is TGTGCCAGCAGCTTAGATAGGGACAGCTCCTACGAGCAGTACTTC.

This chain connects TRBV9 to TRBJ2-5; the D gene is possibly TRBD1 (5 bases). In germline, CDR1 is SGDLS, CDR2 YYNGEE. The V end lost 3 bases, the J end lost 0 bases, and 6 bases lay between the germline ends. The CDR3 contains 13 residues. Here the CDR3 DNA reads TGTGCCAGCAGCGGGACATACCAAGAGACCCAGTACTTC. Its translation is CASSGTYQETQYF.

The chain combines TRBV7-3 with TRBJ1-1, with D uncertain. Trimming removed 1 base from V and 2 bases from J, with 8 bases in between. Germline V gene data show CDR1 as SGHTA and CDR2 as FQGTGA. This CDR3 comprises 14 residues. The CDR3 DNA sequence: TGTGCCAGCAGCTTAAACAATGGTAACACTGAAGCTTTCTTT. Its translation: CASSLNNGNTEAFF.

The V gene is TRBV10-2, the J gene TRBJ2-5; D possibly corresponds to TRBD1 (6 bases). This CDR3 comprises 13 residues. V shed 6 bases and J shed 1 base, with 9 bases lying between them. Per the germline V gene, CDR1 is WSHSY and CDR2 is SAAADI. CDR3 nucleotides: TGCGCCAGCAGCCGGGACACCCAAGAGACCCAGTACTTC. This translates into CASSRDTQETQYF.

The J gene is TRBJ1-5, the V gene TRBV4-1; TRBD1 is a possible D gene (5 bases). Germline V gives CDR1 MGHRA, CDR2 YSYEKL. The V and J ends lost 4 bases and 3 bases respectively, with 7 bases between them. The CDR3 is 13 amino acids. CDR3 sequence reads: CASSLGTNQPQHF. DNA for the CDR3: TGCGCCAGCAGCCTGGGGACCAATCAGCCCCAGCATTTT.

V gene TRBV7-2 combines with J gene TRBJ1-3, with unresolved D. Per germline, CDR1 SGHTA and CDR2 FQGNSA. V lost 1 base and J lost 2, with 9 bases in between. The CDR3 loop spans 15 amino acids. The CDR3 sequence is CASSLEVIPGNTIYF. DNA of the CDR3: TGTGCCAGCAGCTTAGAGGTTATCCCTGGAAACACCATATATTTT.

J is TRBJ1-4 and V is TRBV28; TRBD1 might be the D (6 bases). Trimming cost V 3 bases and J 5 bases, with 13 bases left between them. From germline, CDR1 is MDHEN and CDR2 SYDVKM. The CDR3 length is 15 residues. This CDR3 reads CASSFRGAPNEKLFF. The CDR3 DNA reads as TGTGCCAGCAGTTTTAGGGGGGCGCCGAATGAAAAACTGTTTTTT.

The chain joins TRBV9 to TRBJ2-5; D call uncertain. Germline lookup yields CDR1 SGDLS and CDR2 YYNGEE. This CDR3 has 13 amino acids. V gave up 1 base and J gave up 2 bases, with 6 bases separating them. The CDR3 DNA is TGTGCCAGCAGCGTATGGAATCAAGAGACCCAGTACTTC. It yields the protein CASSVWNQETQYF.

V usage is TRBV11-1 and J usage is TRBJ2-5; no firm D call. There are 14 residues in the CDR3. The germline V and J ends were trimmed by 3 bases and 5 bases, with 13 bases remaining between them. Per germline, CDR1 SGHAT and CDR2 FQDESV (reference sequence). In nucleotides, the CDR3 is TGTGCCAGCAGCTTCCCCGACGAGGACGAGACCCAGTACTTC. Translated: CASSFPDEDETQYF.

The CDR3 loop is CASSLFWAGENNEQFF. CDR3 in DNA: TGTGCCAGCAGCTTATTTTGGGCAGGGGAAAACAATGAGCAGTTCTTC. V usage is TRBV11-2 and J usage is TRBJ2-1, with a weak D call TRBD1 (6 bases). The CDR3 consists of 16 residues. The germline gives CDR1 SGHAT, CDR2 FQNNGV. The V and J ends lost 2 bases and 5 bases respectively, with 16 bases between them.

About this clone: The junction does not match germline at one end; this may be a read error. V gene TRBV7-7 combines with J gene TRBJ2-7, with 9 bases identical to TRBD1. The CDR3 extends over 14 amino acids. CDR1 SSHAT and CDR2 FNYEAQ come from the germline V gene (reference sequence). CDR3 sequence: CASSPGTGPLEQYF. In DNA, the CDR3 is TGTGCTAGCAGCCCCGGGACAGGGCCCTTAGAGCAGTACTTC. Looking up the rest from reference TRBV7-7 and TRBJ2-7 gives the full variable domain: GAGVSQSPRYKVTKRGQDVTLRCDPISSHATLYWYQQALGQGPEFLTYFNYEAQPDKSGLPSDRFSAERPEGSISTLTIQRTEQRDSAMYRCASSPGTGPLEQYFGPGTRLTVT.

This clone occurred once. This sequence joins TRBV25-1 and TRBJ1-2; D unclear. Germline CDR1 reads MGHDK; CDR2 reads SYGVNS. V dropped 3 bases and J dropped 7 bases, with 9 bases sitting between them. The CDR3 has 12 residues. The CDR3 is CASSDVWGGYTF. The CDR3 region has the DNA TGTGCCAGCAGTGATGTGTGGGGTGGCTACACCTTC.

The CDR3 region is CASSEYSGESTDTQYF. CDR3 in DNA: TGTGCCAGCAGCGAGTATAGCGGGGAGAGCACAGATACGCAGTATTTT. This chain uses TRBV9 with TRBJ2-3; 8 bases fit TRBD2. Germline V gene sequence: CDR1 SGDLS, CDR2 YYNGEE. V shed 3 bases and J 0 bases; nucleotides not matched to a gene: 6. The CDR3 runs to 16 residues.

The genes are TRBV5-1 and TRBJ1-5; a weak D match, TRBD1 (6 bases). Germline values: CDR1 SGHRS, CDR2 YFSETQ. Trimming stripped 0 bases from V and 7 bases from J, with 14 bases between. CDR3 length: 15 amino acids. The CDR3 DNA reads TGCGCCAGCAGCTTGGAGGGGGGGAAGGAACAGCCCCAGCATTTT. It yields the protein CASSLEGGKEQPQHF.

The V and J genes are TRBV9 and TRBJ2-7, with TRBD1 matching over 11 bases. This CDR3 spans 15 amino acids. V lost 0 bases to trimming and J lost 6 bases; unmatched junction nucleotides: 5. Germline CDR1 and CDR2: SGDLS and YYNGEE. DNA of the CDR3: TGTGCCAGCAGCGTAGCCGGGACAGGGGGTTCCGAGCAGTACTTC. It specifies CASSVAGTGGSEQYF.

This clone was picked up a small number of times. The gene calls are TRBV27 and TRBJ1-2, with D unclear. Germline values: CDR1 MNHEY, CDR2 SMNVEV (reference sequence). The CDR3 consists of 11 residues. Trimming shortened V by 6 bases and J by 14 bases, and 16 bases separated the two germline ends. The CDR3 DNA reads as TGTGCCAGCAGCCAAGCCGGGATTGGGACCTTC. The encoded protein is CASSQAGIGTF.

CDR3 region: CASSLMGLLSNYGYTF. CDR3 nucleotides: TGTGCCAGCAGTTTGATGGGCCTACTTTCTAACTATGGCTACACCTTC. The chain carries TRBV28 and TRBJ1-2, with D hard to call. V lost 3 bases and J lost 0, with 14 bases in between. Germline CDR1 and CDR2: MDHEN and SYDVKM. The CDR3 covers 16 residues.

The V gene is TRBV28, the J gene TRBJ2-2; D is perhaps TRBD2 (5 bases). Between the trimmed V and J ends, which lost 2 bases and 6 bases, there was a span of 13 bases. CDR3 length: 15 amino acids. Germline V gene data show CDR1 as MDHEN and CDR2 as SYDVKM. This chain's CDR3 is CASSLVRVWSGELFF. Here the CDR3 DNA reads TGTGCCAGCAGTTTAGTGAGGGTCTGGTCCGGGGAGCTGTTTTTT.